By sample fraction, the clone carrying this T cell receptor (beta chain) is medium-sized. These data come from a study of naive and memory T cell subsets. Whole-blood samples were 2 to 2.5 ml of peripheral blood from healthy adult volunteers. For blood and skin samples, reverse transcription used TCR alpha and beta constant primers. TCRdb called the 5' RACE reads again in MiXCR, with one record for every CDR3 protein. The top ten hold over 1.5% of the sample, which has 25,000 to 30,000 distinct CDR3 sequences, around 25% seen once. Trimming removed 5 bases from V and 2 bases from J; junction bases left unmatched: 14. Germline CDR1 is SEHNR and CDR2 is FQNEAQ (reference sequence). CDR3 length: 17 residues.

The chain links TRBV7-9 to TRBJ1-1; TRBD1 matches at 7 bases. This TCR was recovered from a female donor in good health. The CDR3 DNA follows: TGTGCCAGCAGCGCGCCCCGGGACAGACCTTCAAACACTGAAGCTTTCTTT. Protein product: CASSAPRDRPSNTEAFF.